This T cell receptor (beta chain) was identified during a study of PD-L1 blockade in urothelial cancer. Across the whole study: Every 3 weeks, patients received intravenous atezolizumab 1,200 mg, beginning 2014. Samples of blood were analyzed 3 weeks (second dose) and 6 weeks after treatment start. Prior exposure to chemotherapy in patients amounted to 0 to 3 regimens received.

The germline V and J ends were trimmed by 5 bases and 2 bases, with 9 bases remaining between them. Germline CDR1 is SGHTA and CDR2 is FQGNSA. This CDR3 spans 14 amino acids. In this sample, this clone turned up once. PCRs were each spiked with synthetic TCR analog templates. The assay was immunoSEQ multiplex PCR, and TCRdb's table has in-frame clones only and misses some. This sample has tens of thousands of clones, with approximately 80% found just once. As to time point: pretreatment peripheral blood. The source is a man aged 80 or over with urothelial cancer. Sequences were derived from PBMCs, sampled around atezolizumab (anti-PD-L1) treatment. V and J are TRBV7-2 and TRBJ1-4; D remains unclear. CDR3 sequence: CASSRDITNEKLFF. The CDR3 nucleotides are TGTGCCAGCAGCCGCGACATTACTAATGAAAAACTGTTTTTT.